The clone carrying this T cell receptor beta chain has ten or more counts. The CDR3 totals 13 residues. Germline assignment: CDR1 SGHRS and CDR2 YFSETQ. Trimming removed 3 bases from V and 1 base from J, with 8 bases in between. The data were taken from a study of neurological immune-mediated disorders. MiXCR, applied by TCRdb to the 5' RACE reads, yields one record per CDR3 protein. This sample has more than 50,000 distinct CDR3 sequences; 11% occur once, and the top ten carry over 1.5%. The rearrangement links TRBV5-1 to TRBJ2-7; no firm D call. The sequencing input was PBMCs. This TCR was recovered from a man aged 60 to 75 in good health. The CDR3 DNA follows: TGCGCCAGCAGCTCGCACAATTCCTACGAGCAGTACTTC. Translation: CASSSHNSYEQYF.